The rows below give T cell receptor beta chains drawn from one sample of a study of metastatic and nonmetastatic thyroid tumors. MiXCR reprocessed the PCR reads for TCRdb. The repertoire consists of about 7,000 clones, with approximately 40% occurring once and the leading ten covering roughly a quarter. The material sequenced was tumor tissue. The source of these receptors is a female donor with papillary thyroid cancer or a benign thyroid nodule (not recorded which). Some clones in this sample may be carry-over from other donors' samples. Each CDR3 is given without its conserved first and last residue.

>TRBJ2-7|12|TRBV13
ASSPPTGSYEQY
>TRBJ2-3|14|TRBV11-2
ASSSYRLAGTDTQY
>TRBJ1-1|12|TRBV6-1
ASSWDRGSTEAF
>TRBJ1-5|14|TRBV28
ASRLGGRALNQPQH
>TRBJ2-6|14|TRBV4-1
ASSFMGKRETNVLT
>TRBJ1-6|11|TRBV28
ASFRYQNSPLH
>TRBJ2-2|12|TRBV19
ASSITSGSGELF
>TRBJ2-5|12|TRBV5-1
ASSRDRGEETQY
>TRBJ2-2|12|TRBV24-1
ATSDLRDTGELF
>TRBJ2-6|15|TRBV6-2/TRBV6-3
ASSYHQGLSGANVLT
>TRBJ2-7|12|TRBV28
ASSTLSVSYEQY
>TRBJ2-1|14|TRBV20-1
SASGLLAGDPNEQF
>TRBJ1-1|13|TRBV28
ASRKAGQRNTEAF
>TRBJ2-7|12|TRBV12-3/TRBV12-4
ASSPRDGYYEQY
>TRBJ2-3|11|TRBV20-1
SAPGLAGDTQY
>TRBJ2-3|14|TRBV6-5
ASSLAGAARVDTQY
>TRBJ1-1|14|TRBV6-1
ASSEGFRSLNTEAF
>TRBJ2-7|12|TRBV6-1
ASRVFGSSYEQY
>TRBJ1-1|11|TRBV20-1
SANRAMNTEAF
>TRBJ2-3|13|TRBV6-1
ASSSAGQAADTQY
>TRBJ1-1|9|TRBV18
ASSPGRDAF
>TRBJ2-7|14|TRBV20-1
SARPASWRVGYEQY
>TRBJ1-6|11|TRBV11-2
ASSHDYNSPLH
>TRBJ2-7|11|TRBV19
ASGQGGNYEQY
>TRBJ2-6|16|TRBV19
ASSIWTGLGFGANVLT
>TRBJ2-1|14|TRBV5-1
ASSLEQVARSNEQF